Listed here is a single T cell receptor beta chain. Its antigen is as yet unknown. This CDR3 has 15 residues. The germline V gene encodes CDR1 SEHNR and CDR2 FQNEAQ (reference sequence). V was trimmed by 5 bases and J by 2 bases, leaving 15 bases between them. The TCR library protocol attached unique molecular identifiers to the individual cDNA molecules. Each CDR3 protein is one row after TCRdb ran MiXCR on the 5' RACE reads. Here the sample spans roughly 54,000 distinct CDR3 sequences, about 7.7% being singletons. This sample stems from a study of early T cells in non-severe SARS-CoV-2 infection. Study-wide points: Database matching using VDJdb favored anti-spike CD8 responses, with private and CD4 specificities left missing.

V gene TRBV7-9 combines with J gene TRBJ1-2; D gene unclear. This TCR was recovered from an adult who was a healthcare worker with PCR-confirmed SARS-CoV-2 infection or an uninfected control (not recorded which). Sequenced material: whole blood, taken at baseline. CDR3: CASSPRAGRNYGYTF. The CDR3 nucleotides read TGTGCCAGCAGCCCCCGAGCAGGAAGGAACTATGGCTACACCTTC. The full variable domain, with the rest looked up from reference TRBV7-9 and TRBJ1-2, is DTGVSQNPRHKITKRGQNVTFRCDPISEHNRLYWYRQTLGQGPEFLTYFQNEAQLEKSRLLSDRFSAERPKGSFSTLEIQRTEQGDSAMYLCASSPRAGRNYGYTFGSGTRLTVV.